These 24 T cell receptor beta chains came from one sample sequenced in a study of T cells in Graves' hyperthyroidism and ophthalmopathy. TCR beta CDR3 sequences were amplified from RNA transcripts. The primer set for the first-round RT-PCR of the TCR CDR3 was HTBI. TCRdb processed the multiplex PCR reads anew with MiXCR; each CDR3 protein has one entry. The sample includes a few hundred thousand distinct CDR3 sequences, 15% to 19% seen only once; the top ten take 25% to 35%. Sequenced: blood. The receptors come from a woman aged 18-29 years with Graves' hyperthyroidism that later progressed to Graves' ophthalmopathy.

The sample holds a few counts of this clonotype. The J gene is TRBJ2-1, the V gene TRBV24-1, with 11 bases that match TRBD2. The trim removed 5 bases at V and 4 bases at J, leaving 21 bases unmatched. This CDR3 spans 21 amino acids. Germline CDR1 and CDR2: KGHDR and SFDVKD. CDR3 protein: CATSALPVGTSGGLRYNEQFF. The CDR3 DNA is TGTGCCACCAGTGCCCTCCCCGTCGGGACTAGCGGAGGTCTTCGGTACAATGAGCAGTTCTTC.

Comment on this clonotype: Being one base from a much bigger clone, this may be a read error. The gene calls are TRBV4-1 and TRBJ2-7; the match to TRBD2 covers 9 bases. With 2 bases clipped from V and 8 bases from J, the junction kept 10 bases outside the gene matches. Germline V gene data show CDR1 as MGHRA and CDR2 as YSYEKL. The CDR3 has 15 residues. The CDR3: CASSQQGLADYKQYF. As DNA, the CDR3 is TGCGCCAGCAGCCAACAGGGACTAGCAGATTACAAGCAGTACTTC.

This clonotype was seen repeatedly, ten times or more. This chain joins TRBV28 and TRBJ2-7; TRBD1 matches at 7 bases. J gave up 7 bases and V 3 bases, and 9 bases lay outside the gene matches. CDR1 and CDR2 from the germline V gene are MDHEN and SYDVKM. CDR3 size: 14 residues. This CDR3 reads CASSFPAGGYEQYF. CDR3 bases: TGTGCCAGCAGTTTCCCGGCAGGGGGTTATGAGCAGTACTTC.

The chain uses TRBV28 and TRBJ1-6; D is perhaps TRBD1 (6 bases). Trimming took off 5 bases at V and 18 bases at J, with 20 bases between the two ends. Germline CDR1 MDHEN, CDR2 SYDVKM. The CDR3 length is 13 residues. In nucleotides, the CDR3 is TGTGCCAGCAGTCCCTCGTCTTTGGCAGGGGCCCACTTT. Protein: CASSPSSLAGAHF. The variable domain in full, completed from reference TRBV28 and TRBJ1-6, reads DVKVTQSSRYLVKRTGEKVFLECVQDMDHENMFWYRQDPGLGLRLIYFSYDVKMKEKGDIPEGYSVSREKKERFSLILESASTNQTSMYLCASSPSSLAGAHFGNGTRLTVT.

This clonotype was observed a handful of times. The chain joins TRBV19 to TRBJ1-5, with 9 nucleotides matching TRBD1. Germline V gene lookup returns CDR1 LNHDA and CDR2 SQIVND (reference sequence). This CDR3 spans 18 amino acids. With 9 bases clipped from V and 2 bases from J, the junction kept 17 bases outside the gene matches. The CDR3 reads CASRTITGGAYGNQPQHF. The CDR3 DNA reads as TGTGCCAGCCGAACCATTACAGGGGGCGCGTATGGCAATCAGCCCCAGCATTTT.

This clonotype was seen repeatedly, ten times or more. The chain has TRBV30 and TRBJ2-5; possible D gene TRBD1, 6 bases. This CDR3 region has 15 residues. V lost 8 bases and J 4 bases, leaving 23 bases between the germline ends. CDR1 is GTSNPN and CDR2 is SVGIG in the germline V gene (reference sequence). CDR3 protein: CALDGAGVEGETQYF. The CDR3 coding sequence is TGTGCCCTGGATGGGGCAGGGGTTGAAGGAGAGACCCAGTACTTC.

This clonotype was counted at least ten times. The rearrangement uses TRBV7-3 and TRBJ2-3; tentatively, D is TRBD2 (5 bases). CDR1 SGHTA and CDR2 FQGTGA come from the germline V gene. The V and J ends lost 6 bases and 5 bases respectively, with 12 bases between them. CDR3 length equals 13 residues. This CDR3 reads CASSPTGLDTQYF. For the CDR3, the DNA is TGTGCCAGCAGTCCCACGGGGTTAGATACGCAGTATTTT.

This clonotype was picked up many times. This chain uses TRBV6-1 with TRBJ2-7, with D perhaps matching TRBD2 (5 bases). Trimming removed 0 bases from V and 7 bases from J, with 22 bases in between. In germline, CDR1 is MNHNS, CDR2 SASEGT. The CDR3 consists of 17 residues. The CDR3 loop is CASSEALRWELPREQYF. The CDR3, as DNA: TGTGCCAGCAGTGAAGCGCTTCGGTGGGAGCTCCCGAGGGAGCAGTACTTC.

The chain carries TRBV7-9 and TRBJ2-7, with D maybe TRBD1 (6 bases). V shed 5 bases and J shed 2 bases, with 22 bases lying between them. The CDR3 loop spans 17 amino acids. CDR1 and CDR2 (germline): SEHNR, FQNEAQ (reference sequence). CDR3: CASSHTGTSERPYEQYF. The CDR3 bases are TGTGCCAGCAGCCACACCGGGACATCAGAGCGGCCCTACGAGCAGTACTTC.

Turning to this clonotype: At one end the junction does not follow the germline gene, possibly because of a read error. The chain links TRBV19 to TRBJ2-6; 10 positions match TRBD1. The germline gives CDR1 LNHDA, CDR2 SQIVND (reference sequence). This CDR3 is 15 amino acids long. This CDR3 is CASSAPGTGVNVLTF. As DNA, the CDR3 is TGTGCCAGTAGTGCCCCCGGGACAGGGGTCAACGTCCTGACTTTC.

The gene calls are TRBV7-9 and TRBJ1-2; no reliable D call. The CDR3 is 13 amino acids. Per the germline V gene, CDR1 is SEHNR and CDR2 is FQNEAQ (reference sequence). Trimming removed 4 bases at V and 4 bases at J, with 10 bases between. The DNA of the CDR3 is TGTGCCAGCAGCTCTTCGACCCTCTATGGCTACACCTTC. This translates into CASSSSTLYGYTF. The full variable domain, with the rest looked up from reference TRBV7-9 and TRBJ1-2, is DTGVSQNPRHKITKRGQNVTFRCDPISEHNRLYWYRQTLGQGPEFLTYFQNEAQLEKSRLLSDRFSAERPKGSFSTLEIQRTEQGDSAMYLCASSSSTLYGYTFGSGTRLTVV.

This clonotype was detected many times. The chain joins TRBV28 to TRBJ1-4; D might be TRBD1 (5 bases). V was pared by 5 bases and J by 7 bases, with 11 bases between. Germline-derived CDR1 and CDR2 are MDHEN and SYDVKM. The CDR3 sequence is 13 residues long. Written as DNA, the CDR3 is TGTGCCAGCAGTAACGACAGACTTGAAAAACTGTTTTTT. Residues: CASSNDRLEKLFF.

This clonotype was picked up many times. The rearrangement uses TRBV3-1 and TRBJ2-7; tentative D call: TRBD1 (5 bases). Per germline, CDR1 LGHDT and CDR2 YNNKEL (reference sequence). The CDR3 extends over 13 amino acids. The V end lost 1 base, the J end lost 4 bases, and 8 bases lay between the germline ends. CDR3 protein: CASSQGTGYEQYF. The DNA of the CDR3 is TGTGCCAGCAGCCAAGGAACAGGTTACGAGCAGTACTTC.

This clonotype was counted at least ten times. The chain carries TRBV6-1 and TRBJ2-2, with D perhaps matching TRBD2 (6 bases). Trimming removed 6 bases at V and 5 bases at J, with 10 bases between. This CDR3 has 13 amino acids. The germline CDR1 and CDR2 sequences are MNHNS and SASEGT. The chain's CDR3 is CASRDYVTGELFF. The CDR3, as DNA: TGTGCCAGCAGGGACTACGTTACCGGGGAGCTGTTTTTT.

Many counts were recorded for this clonotype. This rearrangement joins TRBV6-5 to TRBJ1-1; the D is unclear. Germline V lookup: CDR1 MNHEY, CDR2 SVGAGI. The CDR3 runs to 14 residues. With 2 bases removed from V and 1 base from J, the gap between germline ends came to 8 bases. DNA of the CDR3: TGTGCCAGCAGTTACGGCGGCTCGAACACTGAAGCTTTCTTT. Translation: CASSYGGSNTEAFF.

V is TRBV5-1 and J is TRBJ2-5; 8 bases align to TRBD2. V was pared by 4 bases and J by 2 bases, with 10 bases of the junction left unmatched. This CDR3 region has 16 residues. CDR1 SGHRS and CDR2 YFSETQ come from the germline V gene. In nucleotides, the CDR3 is TGCGCCAGCAGCGAAAGCGGGAGAACGGGGCAAGAGACCCAGTACTTC. Translating it yields CASSESGRTGQETQYF.

This chain uses TRBV24-1 with TRBJ2-1; 12 bases fit TRBD2. The germline V gene encodes CDR1 KGHDR and CDR2 SFDVKD. With V trimmed by 4 bases and J by 9 bases, 9 bases remained unmatched. The CDR3 loop spans 16 amino acids. Here the CDR3 reads CATSDQTSGRKAEQFF. In DNA form, the CDR3 reads TGTGCCACCAGTGACCAAACTAGCGGGAGGAAGGCTGAGCAGTTCTTC.

There are many counts of this clonotype. The V gene is TRBV28, the J gene TRBJ1-1; no reliable D call. The CDR3 is 13 amino acids. CDR1 MDHEN and CDR2 SYDVKM come from the germline V gene. The V end lost 2 bases, the J end lost 7 bases, and 11 bases lay between the germline ends. DNA of the CDR3: TGTGCCAGCAGTTTAGCCTTGAACGGTGAAGCTTTCTTT. This translates into CASSLALNGEAFF.

Ten or more counts support this clonotype. The rearrangement links TRBV13 to TRBJ2-1, with D perhaps TRBD2 (5 bases). This CDR3 is built from 13 residues. The V and J ends lost 5 bases and 4 bases respectively, with 9 bases between them. Germline assignment: CDR1 PRHDT and CDR2 FYEKMQ (reference sequence). CDR3 nucleotide sequence: TGTGCCAGCAGCCACGGACTGTACAATGAGCAGTTCTTC. Translating it yields CASSHGLYNEQFF.

The chain recombines TRBV20-1 with TRBJ2-2, with 13 bases identical to TRBD2. The CDR3 sequence is 16 residues long. V lost 3 bases and J lost 4; bases outside the gene matches: 5. Germline CDR1 and CDR2: DFQATT and SNEGSKA (reference sequence). This chain's CDR3 is CSARTSGRSGTGELFF. CDR3 DNA: TGCAGTGCTAGGACTAGCGGGAGGTCGGGCACCGGGGAGCTGTTTTTT.

The table lists this clonotype with a few counts. The V gene is TRBV12-3 or TRBV12-4, the J gene TRBJ2-2, with 8 bases aligning to TRBD2. The CDR3 has 16 amino acids. The J segment lost 4 bases and the V segment lost 7 bases, leaving 11 bases of the junction unmatched. DNA for the CDR3: TGTGCCAGCACTGGGGGGGCGGGAGGCGTCACCGGGGAGCTGTTTTTT. This encodes CASTGGAGGVTGELFF.

The chain is built from TRBV10-3 and TRBJ2-7; 7 bases align to TRBD1. V was clipped by 0 bases and J by 2 bases; unmatched bases: 16. CDR3 length: 19 residues. CDR1 and CDR2 from the germline V gene are ENHRY and SYGVKD. The chain's CDR3 is CAISESGINFDRVPYEQYF. CDR3 bases: TGTGCCATCAGTGAGTCAGGTATTAACTTTGACAGGGTACCCTACGAGCAGTACTTC.

This chain connects TRBV16 to TRBJ1-1; a possible D gene is TRBD1 (5 bases). Germline CDR1 KGHSY, CDR2 FQNENV. Deletions cut 4 bases from V and 8 bases from J, with 14 bases between. The length of the CDR3 is 13 residues. Here the CDR3 reads CASSPGAGSEAFF. The CDR3 bases are TGTGCCAGCAGCCCCGGGGCAGGGAGCGAAGCTTTCTTT.

This clonotype was seen only a few times. This chain joins TRBV27 and TRBJ2-7, with 12 bases identical to TRBD1. Germline assignment: CDR1 MNHEY and CDR2 SMNVEV (reference sequence). This CDR3 has 15 amino acids. J lost 9 bases, V lost 7 bases, and 13 bases had no gene match. CDR3 nucleotide sequence: TGTGCCAGCACCGTATCCGGGACAGGGGGCGGGGGGCAGTACTTC. It translates to CASTVSGTGGGGQYF.